Listed here are 3 T cell receptor beta chains from one sample, sequenced in a study of OX40 agonist ivuxolimab in advanced cancers. The repertoire was sequenced with immunoSEQ multiplex PCR; TCRdb's copy has only in-frame clones and lacks some. The sample shows more than 70,000 clones, around 94% of them seen only once. Here the sequenced sample was CD4+ or CD8+ T cells sorted from blood, taken in a trial of the OX40 agonist ivuxolimab. The receptors originated from an adult with an advanced solid tumor such as melanoma, head and neck, liver or kidney cancer.

This sequence joins TRBV5-1 and TRBJ2-5; the D is unclear. CDR1 and CDR2 from the germline V gene are SGHRS and YFSETQ. The CDR3 is 14 amino acids. Trimming cost V 0 bases and J 2 bases, with 8 bases left between them. The chain's CDR3 is CASSLGLSQETQYF. As DNA, the CDR3 is TGCGCCAGCAGCTTGGGCTTGAGTCAAGAGACCCAGTACTTC.

V and J are TRBV2 and TRBJ1-6; D is unclear. Germline assignment: CDR1 SNHLY and CDR2 FYNNEI. Trimming pared 0 bases from V and 6 bases from J, leaving 3 bases between. This CDR3 has 13 residues. CDR3 bases: TGTGCCAGCAGTGAAGCCCTTAATTCACCCCTCCACTTT. Residues: CASSEALNSPLHF.

V gene TRBV5-6 combines with J gene TRBJ2-1, with D maybe TRBD2 (5 bases). Germline CDR1 SGHDT, CDR2 YYEEEE. The CDR3 extends over 14 amino acids. V was shortened by 0 bases and J by 5 bases, with 9 bases between the two germline ends. The DNA for the CDR3 is TGTGCCAGCAGCTTGGGGGAAGCGGACAATGAGCAGTTCTTC. This sequence encodes CASSLGEADNEQFF.